A single sample is the source of the 8 T cell receptor beta chains below, sequenced in a study of CD8+CD57+ T cells in acquired aplastic anemia. Patients included in sequencing had previously demonstrated CD8+CD57+ cell expansion by flow cytometry. Researchers used genomic DNA as the template to profile TCR beta VDJ and CDR3. TCRdb reanalysed the reads using MiXCR and keeps one entry per CDR3 protein. In the table there are about 200,000 distinct CDR3 sequences, about 62% of which are singletons. Sequencing was performed on sorted CD4+, CD8+, or CD8+CD57+ T cells (not recorded which) from PBMCs. The receptors come from a human donor with aplastic anemia.

The chain uses TRBV2 and TRBJ1-5; 8 bases align to TRBD1. CDR3 size: 15 residues. J was trimmed by 4 bases and V by 4 bases; bases with no gene match: 6. Germline V gene lookup returns CDR1 SNHLY and CDR2 FYNNEI. Here the CDR3 DNA reads TGTGCCAGCAGTGTTCGCGACAGGGGTAATCAGCCCCAGCATTTT. Residues: CASSVRDRGNQPQHF.

The chain uses TRBV7-8 and TRBJ2-7; 7 positions agree with TRBD2. CDR1 and CDR2 from the germline V gene are SGHVS and FQNEAQ. This CDR3 region has 14 residues. V lost 9 bases to trimming and J lost 4 bases; unmatched junction nucleotides: 12. The CDR3 protein is CASSVTGGSYEQYF. The CDR3 DNA reads TGTGCCAGTAGTGTCACGGGGGGATCGTACGAGCAGTACTTC. Using reference TRBV7-8 and TRBJ2-7 for the parts outside the CDR3, the full variable domain is GAGVSQSPRYKVAKRGQDVALRCDPISGHVSLFWYQQALGQGPEFLTYFQNEAQLDKSGLPSDRFFAERPEGSVSTLKIQRTQQEDSAVYLCASSVTGGSYEQYFGPGTRLTVT.

The chain links TRBV10-3 to TRBJ2-3, with 13 bases aligning to TRBD2. The germline V gene encodes CDR1 ENHRY and CDR2 SYGVKD. V trimming: 3 bases; J trimming: 3 bases; junction bases outside the gene matches: 6. CDR3 length: 17 residues. CDR3 coding DNA: TGTGCCATCAGTGAAGTACTAGCGGGGGGGCCAACAGATACGCAGTATTTT. Translating it yields CAISEVLAGGPTDTQYF.

This clonotype was picked up a small number of times. The rearrangement joins TRBV5-6 to TRBJ1-6; the match to TRBD1 covers 7 bases. The CDR3 contains 15 residues. In germline, CDR1 is SGHDT, CDR2 YYEEEE. The ends lost 0 bases at V and 8 bases at J; junction bases unmatched: 5. CDR3 residues: CASSLGTGGYSPLHF. Here the CDR3 DNA reads TGTGCCAGCAGCTTGGGGACAGGAGGATATTCACCCCTCCACTTT.

This sequence joins TRBV20-1 and TRBJ2-7; maybe TRBD1 (6 bases). The CDR3 totals 14 residues. V lost 3 bases to trimming and J lost 2 bases, with 14 bases between them. From germline, CDR1 is DFQATT and CDR2 SNEGSKA (reference sequence). Here the CDR3 DNA reads TGCAGTGCTAGGTTAAGCAGGGGAGCCTACGAGCAGTACTTC. Its translation is CSARLSRGAYEQYF.

The chain uses TRBV9 and TRBJ2-1; D uncertain. The CDR3 spans 15 residues. V was trimmed by 0 bases and J by 0 bases, leaving 7 bases between them. CDR1 is SGDLS, CDR2 YYNGEE, per germline. For the CDR3, the DNA is TGTGCCAGCAGCGTAGAACAGTTCTCCTACAATGAGCAGTTCTTC. Translated: CASSVEQFSYNEQFF.

V gene TRBV7-2 combines with J gene TRBJ2-5; 11 bases map to TRBD2. The ends lost 6 bases at V and 4 bases at J; junction bases unmatched: 10. Germline assignment: CDR1 SGHTA and CDR2 FQGNSA. CDR3 length: 16 residues. The CDR3, as DNA: TGTGCCAGCAGTTCCCGAACTAGCGGGAGTGGAGAGACCCAGTACTTC. Translation gives CASSSRTSGSGETQYF.

This clonotype was recorded a few times. The chain recombines TRBV7-9 with TRBJ2-7; 8 nucleotides match TRBD1. Looked up from germline, CDR1 is SEHNR and CDR2 is FQNEAQ (reference sequence). CDR3 length: 14 residues. Germline trimming cut 2 bases from V and 4 bases from J; bases unmatched to any gene: 4. The CDR3 reads CASSLRTGGYEQYF. Here the CDR3 DNA reads TGTGCCAGCAGCTTACGTACAGGGGGGTACGAGCAGTACTTC.